The T cell receptor beta chain described here comes from a study of cytomegalovirus exposure and HLA in healthy donors. The study's findings and limits: A link between a missense DCLRE1C variant and TCR beta V- and J-gene trimming emerged from a later analysis. In a later analysis, a genetic analysis reported fewer productive-TCR N-insertions in an Asian-associated ancestry cluster than the cohort average. For most TCR sequences rarity was the rule, although some public TCRs occurred in many donors. A later analysis linked about 17,000 TCR beta sequences to HLA alleles at 0.05 false discovery rate.

This PCR relied on a set of 60 Vbeta primers and 13 Jbeta primers. Profiling relied on immunoSEQ multiplex PCR, and the TCRdb table lists in-frame clones only, not all of them. The table includes roughly 190,000 clones, around 86% detected once. This clone has just one count. Its cognate antigen is unknown. CDR1 is SGHRS, CDR2 YFSETQ, per germline. This CDR3 comprises 14 residues. The chain joins TRBV5-1 to TRBJ2-5; possible D gene TRBD2, 6 bases. The J call may be incorrect, as the DNA end agrees better with TRBJ2-7. The receptor was isolated from a woman aged 18-29 years in good health and CMV-seronegative. Sequenced: PBMCs. The CDR3 nucleotides are TGCGCCAGCAGACTAGCTACCAGCTCCTACGAGCAGTACTTC. Its protein product is CASRLATSSYEQYF.